The 25 T cell receptor beta chains listed next were all sequenced from one sample in a study of T cell repertoires in cytomegalovirus infection. These receptors' targets are unknown. TCRdb used MiXCR to reprocess the reads, holding one entry per CDR3 protein. The sample lists hundreds of thousands of distinct CDR3 sequences, around a third occurring once. The starting material was cultured PBMCs, obtained from culture after CMV antigen stimulation. Receptors originate from a human donor in good health (CMV status not recorded). Some clones in this sample may be carry-over from other donors' samples.

This clonotype was counted between two and nine times. The chain recombines TRBV11-2 with TRBJ2-5, with TRBD1 matching over 8 bases. The CDR3 consists of 15 residues. Unmatched junction bases numbered 2, after V lost 0 bases and J lost 2 bases. Germline V gives CDR1 SGHAT, CDR2 FQNNGV. The DNA for the CDR3 is TGTGCCAGCAGCTTAGATGGGACAGGACAAGAGACCCAGTACTTC. Its translation is CASSLDGTGQETQYF.

This clonotype occurred a few times. This chain connects TRBV6-6 to TRBJ1-2; D is perhaps TRBD1 (5 bases). The CDR3 is made up of 16 amino acids. V lost 5 bases and J 5 bases, leaving 21 bases between the germline ends. Germline CDR1 MNHNY, CDR2 SVGAGI (reference sequence). The CDR3 reads CASSPTWGGVKYGYTF. DNA of the CDR3: TGTGCCAGCAGTCCAACATGGGGGGGAGTAAAGTATGGCTACACCTTC.

The chain carries TRBV4-1 and TRBJ1-2, with D possibly TRBD1 on 5 matching bases. Deletions cut 3 bases from V and 5 bases from J, with 22 bases between. This CDR3 has 17 residues. Germline lookup yields CDR1 MGHRA and CDR2 YSYEKL. The CDR3 nucleotides read TGCGCCAGCAGCCAGGGGGGAAGGGGACCCCTAAAATATGGCTACACCTTC. It translates to CASSQGGRGPLKYGYTF.

The CDR3 is CASSAPGLVSDTQYF. The CDR3 nucleotides read TGCGCCAGCAGCGCCCCGGGACTAGTCTCAGATACGCAGTATTTT. The J gene is TRBJ2-3, the V gene TRBV5-1, with 8 positions matching TRBD2. The trim removed 4 bases at V and 4 bases at J, leaving 8 bases unmatched. Germline V gene lookup returns CDR1 SGHRS and CDR2 YFSETQ. This CDR3 has 15 amino acids.

This rearrangement joins TRBV3-1 to TRBJ2-7; TRBD2 might be the D (6 bases). The CDR3 is 12 residues long. Trimming removed 1 base at V and 6 bases at J, with 7 bases between. Per germline, CDR1 LGHDT and CDR2 YNNKEL (reference sequence). In DNA, the CDR3 is TGTGCCAGCAGCCAAGCCGGGGGCGAGCAGTACTTC. Residues: CASSQAGGEQYF.

In the case of this clonotype: One end of the junction is discordant with germline, which a read error may explain. The chain uses TRBV7-2 and TRBJ1-3; D unresolved. The CDR3 sequence is 13 residues long. The germline V gene encodes CDR1 SGHTA and CDR2 FQGNSA. The CDR3 DNA follows: TGTGCCAGCAGCCCGCGGGCCGGAAACACCTTATATTTT. Translated: CASSPRAGNTLYF. The full variable domain, with the rest looked up from reference TRBV7-2 and TRBJ1-3, is GAGVSQSPSNKVTEKGKDVELRCDPISGHTALYWYRQSLGQGLEFLIYFQGNSAPDKSGLPSDRFSAERTGGSVSTLTIQRTQQEDSAVYLCASSPRAGNTLYFGEGSWLTVV.

This clonotype was observed a handful of times. V and J are TRBV7-2 and TRBJ1-3; D is perhaps TRBD1 (5 bases). V lost 5 bases to trimming and J lost 3 bases, with 8 bases between them. From germline, CDR1 is SGHTA and CDR2 FQGNSA. This CDR3 region has 13 residues. CDR3 sequence (DNA): TGTGCCAGCAGCGAGACAGATGGAAACACCATATATTTT. It encodes CASSETDGNTIYF.

V usage is TRBV7-2 and J usage is TRBJ1-2; D is undetermined. CDR1 and CDR2 from the germline V gene are SGHTA and FQGNSA. The length of the CDR3 is 12 residues. The ends were cut back, 4 bases at V and 8 bases at J, with 11 bases in the middle. The CDR3 bases are TGTGCCAGCAGCTCCCCCGGGCGCGGCTACACCTTC. Translated, it gives CASSSPGRGYTF.

This clonotype has a handful of counts. The chain couples TRBV28 to TRBJ1-5; D unresolved. The germline V and J ends were trimmed by 6 bases and 0 bases, with 24 bases remaining between them. Germline values: CDR1 MDHEN, CDR2 SYDVKM. This CDR3 has 19 amino acids. The DNA of the CDR3 is TGTGCCAGCAGCTCCTTGATAATTTCGACGGGATATAGCAATCAGCCCCAGCATTTT. Protein product: CASSSLIISTGYSNQPQHF.

There are a few counts of this clonotype. This chain connects TRBV6-1 to TRBJ2-3; 8 positions agree with TRBD2. The CDR3 consists of 18 residues. The V segment lost 7 bases and the J segment 2 bases; nucleotides outside the gene matches: 17. From germline, CDR1 is MNHNS and CDR2 SASEGT. CDR3: CASTKGSGGLTDTDTQYF. The CDR3 nucleotides are TGTGCCAGCACCAAAGGGAGCGGGGGCCTAACTGACACAGATACGCAGTATTTT.

V is TRBV20-1 and J is TRBJ1-1; D is uncertain. V gave up 3 bases and J gave up 10 bases, with 15 bases separating them. Germline V gene lookup returns CDR1 DFQATT and CDR2 SNEGSKA (reference sequence). The CDR3 covers 12 residues. The CDR3 reads CSASNIVVIAFF. CDR3 sequence (DNA): TGCAGTGCTAGTAATATAGTGGTCATAGCTTTCTTT.

In this sample, this clonotype turned up once. V usage is TRBV14 and J usage is TRBJ2-1, with no clear D. The CDR3 spans 15 residues. Germline CDR1 and CDR2: SGHDN and FVKESK. Trimming removed 0 bases at V and 8 bases at J, with 14 bases between. CDR3 sequence: CASSQEFGPGHEQFF. In DNA, the CDR3 is TGTGCCAGCAGCCAAGAATTCGGCCCAGGTCATGAGCAGTTCTTC.

V is TRBV2 and J is TRBJ1-1; TRBD1 might be the D (6 bases). The CDR3 contains 13 residues. Germline loops: CDR1 SNHLY, CDR2 FYNNEI. V shed 6 bases and J shed 4 bases, with 12 bases lying between them. In DNA, the CDR3 is TGTGCCAGCAGGCGGGGGCAGAGCACTGAAGCTTTCTTT. This translates into CASRRGQSTEAFF.

This clonotype was found a few times. The chain couples TRBV7-8 to TRBJ2-4; D is unclear. Per germline, CDR1 SGHVS and CDR2 FQNEAQ. This CDR3 is 15 amino acids long. The V and J ends lost 1 base and 0 bases respectively, with 7 bases between them. The CDR3 region has the DNA TGTGCCAGCAGCTTAGGCAATGTAGCCAAAAACATTCAGTACTTC. Its translation: CASSLGNVAKNIQYF.

There are a few counts of this clonotype. V is TRBV4-1 and J is TRBJ2-3, with TRBD2 matching over 9 bases. Germline V gene lookup returns CDR1 MGHRA and CDR2 YSYEKL. The CDR3 covers 19 residues. J lost 2 bases, V lost 0 bases, and 12 bases had no gene match. The CDR3 sequence: CASSQDGGTSSRHTDTQYF. For the CDR3, the DNA is TGCGCCAGCAGCCAAGACGGGGGGACTAGCTCGAGGCACACAGATACGCAGTATTTT.

The chain combines TRBV18 with TRBJ2-6; D is unclear. Per germline, CDR1 KGHSH and CDR2 LQKENI. V was clipped by 2 bases and J by 8 bases, with 13 bases between them. The CDR3 extends over 15 amino acids. The CDR3 sequence: CASSPGLLEPNVLTF. CDR3 bases: TGTGCCAGCTCACCAGGTCTCTTGGAACCCAACGTCCTGACTTTC. Combining the CDR3 with reference TRBV18 and TRBJ2-6 gives the whole variable domain NAGVMQNPRHLVRRRGQEARLRCSPMKGHSHVYWYRQLPEEGLKFMVYLQKENIIDESGMPKERFSAEFPKEGPSILRIQQVVRGDSAAYFCASSPGLLEPNVLTFGAGSRLTVL.

This clonotype came up a few times. The chain combines TRBV12-3 or TRBV12-4 with TRBJ1-2; TRBD1 matches at 8 bases. The V and J ends lost 8 bases and 0 bases, in that order; junction bases with no gene match: 11. This CDR3 has 16 amino acids. The CDR3 is CASVGGRGRSNYGYTF. CDR3 coding DNA: TGTGCCAGCGTCGGAGGCAGGGGGCGATCTAACTATGGCTACACCTTC.

The DNA of the CDR3 is TGCAGTGCCCCCACCACAGTCCAAGAGACCCAGTACTTC. This gives the protein CSAPTTVQETQYF. The chain carries TRBV20-1 and TRBJ2-5; no clear D. The CDR3 length is 13 residues. Trimming pared 6 bases from V and 1 base from J, leaving 12 bases between. Germline CDR1 is DFQATT and CDR2 is SNEGSKA (reference sequence).

The V gene is TRBV19, the J gene TRBJ2-7; D not certain. The length of the CDR3 is 15 residues. The V end lost 1 base, the J end lost 2 bases, and 12 bases lay between the germline ends. CDR1 and CDR2 (germline): LNHDA, SQIVND (reference sequence). CDR3 coding DNA: TGTGCCAGTAGTATAGTGGCTGTATCAACCTACGAGCAGTACTTC. It is translated as CASSIVAVSTYEQYF.

This clonotype was picked up a small number of times. The V call is TRBV2, the J call TRBJ2-5; D possibly corresponds to TRBD2 (6 bases). This CDR3 contains 15 residues. CDR1 and CDR2 from the germline V gene are SNHLY and FYNNEI. V lost 8 bases and J lost 1, with 17 bases in between. CDR3 coding DNA: TGTGCCAGCGGAGCGGGCTTAGGTGTCCAAGAGACCCAGTACTTC. The encoded protein is CASGAGLGVQETQYF.

This chain uses TRBV6-6 with TRBJ1-1; 10 bases match TRBD1. The CDR3 totals 14 residues. Trimming took 0 bases from V and 6 from J; bases not matched to a gene: 1. Germline loops: CDR1 MNHNY, CDR2 SVGAGI (reference sequence). CDR3 in amino acids: CASSYSGTGAEAFF. The CDR3 DNA sequence: TGTGCCAGCAGTTACTCTGGGACAGGGGCTGAAGCTTTCTTT.

As to this clonotype: A read error may explain this, as a much larger clone is one base away. The chain is built from TRBV10-3 and TRBJ1-1, with 7 bases matching TRBD1. The CDR3 has 13 amino acids. J lost 2 bases, V lost 6 bases, and 3 bases had no gene match. Germline V lookup: CDR1 ENHRY, CDR2 SYGVKD. The CDR3 is CAISRDSNTEAFF. CDR3 nucleotides: TGTGCCATCAGCCGGGACAGCAACACTGAAGCTTTCTTT.

The CDR3 spells CATAGTPMATTTDTQYF. The CDR3 DNA reads TGTGCCACGGCCGGGACTCCCATGGCGACCACCACAGATACGCAGTATTTT. This sequence joins TRBV7-8 and TRBJ2-3; D is perhaps TRBD2 (6 bases). Trimming removed 10 bases from V and 2 bases from J, with 25 bases in between. This CDR3 is 17 amino acids long. CDR1 is SGHVS, CDR2 FQNEAQ, per germline.

Only a few counts were recorded for this clonotype. This chain links TRBV12-3 or TRBV12-4 with TRBJ2-3; D might be TRBD1 or TRBD2, each matching 5 bases. The CDR3 extends over 15 amino acids. Trimming took 8 bases from V and 1 from J, leaving 16 bases between them. CDR3 loop: CASGSRGTRTDTQYF. CDR3 bases: TGTGCCAGCGGATCCCGAGGGACGCGCACAGATACGCAGTATTTT.

This clonotype was counted a single time. V and J are TRBV19 and TRBJ2-4, with D unresolved. Germline CDR1 LNHDA, CDR2 SQIVND (reference sequence). The V end was cut by 4 bases, the J end by 7 bases, with 14 bases between. CDR3 length: 14 amino acids. The CDR3 protein is CASSTAQSLNIQYF. The CDR3 nucleotides read TGTGCCAGTAGTACCGCCCAAAGTTTGAACATTCAGTACTTC. The variable domain in full, with the rest retrieved from reference TRBV19 and TRBJ2-4, is DGGITQSPKYLFRKEGQNVTLSCEQNLNHDAMYWYRQDPGQGLRLIYYSQIVNDFQKGDIAEGYSVSREKKESFPLTVTSAQKNPTAFYLCASSTAQSLNIQYFGAGTRLSVL.